The 8 T cell receptor beta chains reported below all come from one sample, sequenced in a study of STAT5B mutations in CD4+ large granular lymphocyte leukemia. Clones were read by immunoSEQ multiplex PCR, and TCRdb kept only the in-frame ones, dropping some. The profile covers 35,000 to 45,000 clones, with roughly 85% appearing a single time and about 3% taken by the ten largest. Sequenced sample: CD4+ T cells from blood buffy coats. The source of these receptors is a human donor in good health.

The CDR3 DNA sequence: TGTGCCAGCAGCCGTGGTGAAAAACTGTTTTTT. Amino acid sequence: CASSRGEKLFF. This chain connects TRBV7-9 to TRBJ1-4; D ambiguous. Trimming shortened V by 5 bases and J by 7 bases, and 5 bases separated the two germline ends. Germline V CDR1 and CDR2: SEHNR, FQNEAQ (reference sequence). The CDR3 has 11 amino acids.

V usage is TRBV5-1 and J usage is TRBJ2-3; 8 bases match TRBD2. CDR3 length equals 17 residues. The V and J ends lost 0 bases and 2 bases, in that order; junction bases with no gene match: 8. Germline V gives CDR1 SGHRS, CDR2 YFSETQ. In DNA form, the CDR3 reads TGCGCCAGCAGCTTGGATCCGGGAGGGGCGATCACAGATACGCAGTATTTT. It is translated as CASSLDPGGAITDTQYF.

The rearrangement links TRBV6-5 to TRBJ1-2, with D tentatively TRBD1 (5 bases). There are 15 residues in the CDR3. Trimming pared 0 bases from V and 4 bases from J, leaving 12 bases between. CDR1 and CDR2 from the germline V gene are MNHEY and SVGAGI. The CDR3 spells CASSYSTADGYGYTF. CDR3 coding DNA: TGTGCCAGCAGTTACTCGACAGCAGACGGCTATGGCTACACCTTC.

The CDR3 bases are TGTGCCAGCTCCCCGACAGGGAACGAGAACACTGAAGCTTTCTTT. Amino acid sequence: CASSPTGNENTEAFF. This chain connects TRBV18 to TRBJ1-1; 7 bases line up with TRBD1. The CDR3 loop spans 15 amino acids. Per germline, CDR1 KGHSH and CDR2 LQKENI. The ends lost 6 bases at V and 1 base at J; junction bases unmatched: 8.

The chain carries TRBV27 and TRBJ1-3; unclear D gene. Germline CDR1 reads MNHEY; CDR2 reads SMNVEV (reference sequence). The CDR3 runs to 15 residues. V shed 2 bases and J shed 0 bases, with 8 bases lying between them. This chain's CDR3 is CASSLSSSSGNTIYF. CDR3 DNA: TGTGCCAGCAGTTTAAGTTCAAGCTCTGGAAACACCATATATTTT.

The V call is TRBV2, the J call TRBJ1-1, with D possibly being TRBD1 (6 bases). Trimming cost V 1 base and J 7 bases, with 13 bases left between them. Germline V CDR1 and CDR2: SNHLY, FYNNEI. The CDR3 is 14 residues long. The CDR3 region is CASSEVGQRHEAFF. In DNA, the CDR3 is TGTGCCAGCAGTGAAGTCGGACAGCGTCATGAAGCTTTCTTT.

This chain connects TRBV7-2 to TRBJ2-1; TRBD2 is a possible D gene (5 bases). The germline V gene has CDR1 SGHTA and CDR2 FQGNSA. The CDR3 totals 15 residues. Trimming stripped 2 bases from V and 0 bases from J, with 8 bases between. The CDR3 nucleotides read TGTGCCAGCAGCTTATCTCGGGACTCCTACAATGAGCAGTTCTTC. Translation gives CASSLSRDSYNEQFF.

The V gene is TRBV5-1, the J gene TRBJ2-3, with D perhaps matching TRBD2 (6 bases). V lost 0 bases and J 4 bases, leaving 9 bases between the germline ends. The CDR3 is made up of 14 amino acids. CDR1 SGHRS and CDR2 YFSETQ come from the germline V gene. The CDR3 here is CASSLVGGPDTQYF. CDR3 coding DNA: TGCGCCAGCAGCTTGGTCGGAGGGCCAGATACGCAGTATTTT.